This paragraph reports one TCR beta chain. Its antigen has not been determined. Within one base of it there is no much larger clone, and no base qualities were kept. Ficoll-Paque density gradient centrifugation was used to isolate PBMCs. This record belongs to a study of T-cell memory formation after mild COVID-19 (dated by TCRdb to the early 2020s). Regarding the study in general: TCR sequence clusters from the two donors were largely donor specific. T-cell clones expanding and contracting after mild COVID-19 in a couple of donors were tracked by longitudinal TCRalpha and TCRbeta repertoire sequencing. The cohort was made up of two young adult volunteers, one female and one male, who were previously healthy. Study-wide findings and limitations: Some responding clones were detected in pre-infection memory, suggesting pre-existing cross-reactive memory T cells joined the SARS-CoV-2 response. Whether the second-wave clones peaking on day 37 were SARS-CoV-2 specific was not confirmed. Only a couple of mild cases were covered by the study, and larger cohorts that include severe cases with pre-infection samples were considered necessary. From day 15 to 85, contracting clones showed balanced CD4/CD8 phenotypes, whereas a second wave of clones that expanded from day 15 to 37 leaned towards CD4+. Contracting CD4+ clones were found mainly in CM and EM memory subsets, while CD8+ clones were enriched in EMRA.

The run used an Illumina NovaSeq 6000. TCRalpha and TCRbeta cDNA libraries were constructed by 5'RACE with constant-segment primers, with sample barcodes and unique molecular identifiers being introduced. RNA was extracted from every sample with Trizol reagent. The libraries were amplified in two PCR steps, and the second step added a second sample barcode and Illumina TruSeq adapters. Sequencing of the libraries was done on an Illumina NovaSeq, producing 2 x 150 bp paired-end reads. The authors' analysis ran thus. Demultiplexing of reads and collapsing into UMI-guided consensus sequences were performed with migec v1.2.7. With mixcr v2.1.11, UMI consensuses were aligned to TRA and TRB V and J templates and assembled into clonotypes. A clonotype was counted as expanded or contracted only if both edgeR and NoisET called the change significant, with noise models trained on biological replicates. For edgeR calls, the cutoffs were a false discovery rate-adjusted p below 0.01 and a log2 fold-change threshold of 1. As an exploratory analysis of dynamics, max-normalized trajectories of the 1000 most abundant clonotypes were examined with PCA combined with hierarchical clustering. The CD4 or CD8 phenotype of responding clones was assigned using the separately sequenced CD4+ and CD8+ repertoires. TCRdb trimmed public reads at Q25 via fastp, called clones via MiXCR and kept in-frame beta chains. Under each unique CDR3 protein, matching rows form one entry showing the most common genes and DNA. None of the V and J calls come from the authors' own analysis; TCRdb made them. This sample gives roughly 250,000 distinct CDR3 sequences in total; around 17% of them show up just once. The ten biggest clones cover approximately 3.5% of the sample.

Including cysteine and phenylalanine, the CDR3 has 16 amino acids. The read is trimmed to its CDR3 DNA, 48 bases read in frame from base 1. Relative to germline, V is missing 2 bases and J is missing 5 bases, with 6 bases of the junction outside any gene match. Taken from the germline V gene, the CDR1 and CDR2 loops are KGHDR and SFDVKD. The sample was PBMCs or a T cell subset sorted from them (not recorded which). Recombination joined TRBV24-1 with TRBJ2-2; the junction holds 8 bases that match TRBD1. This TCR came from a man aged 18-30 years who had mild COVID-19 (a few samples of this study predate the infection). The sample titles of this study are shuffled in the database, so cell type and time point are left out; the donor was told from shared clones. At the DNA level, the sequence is TGTGCCACCAGTGATTGGGCAGGGGGCCGGACCGGGGAGCTGTTTTTT. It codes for CATSDWAGGRTGELFF.